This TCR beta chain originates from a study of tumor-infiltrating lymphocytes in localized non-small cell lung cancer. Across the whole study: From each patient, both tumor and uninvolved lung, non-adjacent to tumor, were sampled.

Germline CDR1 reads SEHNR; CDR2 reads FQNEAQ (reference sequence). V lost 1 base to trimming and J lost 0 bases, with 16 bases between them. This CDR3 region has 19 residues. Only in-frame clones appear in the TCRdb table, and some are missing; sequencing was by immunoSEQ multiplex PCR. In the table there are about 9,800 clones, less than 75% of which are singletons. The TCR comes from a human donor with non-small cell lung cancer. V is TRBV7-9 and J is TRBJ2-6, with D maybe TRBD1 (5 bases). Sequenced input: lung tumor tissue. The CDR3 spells CASSLGRAGPLSGANVLTF. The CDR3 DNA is TGTGCCAGCAGCTTAGGCCGAGCAGGGCCTCTCTCTGGGGCCAACGTCCTGACTTTC.